This T cell receptor (beta chain) was retrieved from a study of beta chain features in type 1 diabetes. Study information: The patients were much like the healthy donors in age, gender and cell yields. Whole-study findings and limits: TCRB CDR3 length was moderately but significantly reduced in all four CD4+ subsets of Type 1 diabetes patients. In the patient group, naive, central memory and Treg TCRB repertoires seemed more alike than in the healthy donor group. Insertions were fewer and deletions more numerous at VDJ junctions in type 1 diabetes patients.

There was one heparinised blood draw per donor, averaging roughly 110 mL. The isolated RNA, all of it, was reverse transcribed, so expressed TCRB transcripts were what got sequenced. Sequencing used immunoSEQ multiplex PCR; TCRdb keeps in-frame clones, though not all of them. Among more than 200,000 clones listed, 16% were seen once. V was clipped by 3 bases and J by 2 bases, with 7 bases between them. CDR3 length equals 13 residues. Germline assignment: CDR1 SGHTA and CDR2 FQGNSA. To note about this clone: Its specificity is not known. The same CDR3 can be traced to other DNA sequences in this sample.

The material sequenced was naive CD4+ T cells from blood. The V gene is TRBV7-2, the J gene TRBJ2-5; D unresolved. The clonotype was recovered from a man aged 25 to 45 with type 1 diabetes. DNA for the CDR3: TGTGCCAGCAGCTTCGGCTTTCAAGAGACCCAGTACTTC. It encodes CASSFGFQETQYF.